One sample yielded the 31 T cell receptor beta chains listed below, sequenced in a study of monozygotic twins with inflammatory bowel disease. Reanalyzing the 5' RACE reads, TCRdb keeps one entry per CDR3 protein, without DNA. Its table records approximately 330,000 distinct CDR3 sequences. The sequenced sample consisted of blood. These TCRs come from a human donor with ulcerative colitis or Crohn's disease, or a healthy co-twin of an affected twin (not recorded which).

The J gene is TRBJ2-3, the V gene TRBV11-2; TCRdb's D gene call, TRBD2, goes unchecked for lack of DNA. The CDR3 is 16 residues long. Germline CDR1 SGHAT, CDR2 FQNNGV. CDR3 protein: CASSASGGGRADTQYF.

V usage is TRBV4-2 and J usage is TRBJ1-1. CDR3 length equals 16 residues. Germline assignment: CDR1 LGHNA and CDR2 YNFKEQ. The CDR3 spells CASSQDREMVNTEAFF.

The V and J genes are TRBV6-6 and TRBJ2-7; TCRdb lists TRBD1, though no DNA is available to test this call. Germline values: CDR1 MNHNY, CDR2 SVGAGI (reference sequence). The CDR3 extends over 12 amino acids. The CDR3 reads CASSWSGGEQYF.

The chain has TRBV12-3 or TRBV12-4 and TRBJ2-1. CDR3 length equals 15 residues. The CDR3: CASSFKSSTYNEQFF.

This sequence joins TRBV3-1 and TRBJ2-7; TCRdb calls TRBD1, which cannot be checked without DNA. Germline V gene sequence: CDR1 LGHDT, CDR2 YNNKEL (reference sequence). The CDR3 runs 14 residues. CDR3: CASSRGASTYEQYF.

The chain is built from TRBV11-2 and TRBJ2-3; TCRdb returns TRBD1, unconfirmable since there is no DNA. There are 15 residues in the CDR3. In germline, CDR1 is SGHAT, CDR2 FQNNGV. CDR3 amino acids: CASSHRTGGTDTQYF.

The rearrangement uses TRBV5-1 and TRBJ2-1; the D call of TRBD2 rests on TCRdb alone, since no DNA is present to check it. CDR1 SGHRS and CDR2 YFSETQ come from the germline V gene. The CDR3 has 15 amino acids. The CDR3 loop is CASSLTGGSVNEQFF.

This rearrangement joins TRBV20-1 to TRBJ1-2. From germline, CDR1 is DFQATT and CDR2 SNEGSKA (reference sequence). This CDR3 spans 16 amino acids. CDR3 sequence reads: CSARREESTLNYGYTF.

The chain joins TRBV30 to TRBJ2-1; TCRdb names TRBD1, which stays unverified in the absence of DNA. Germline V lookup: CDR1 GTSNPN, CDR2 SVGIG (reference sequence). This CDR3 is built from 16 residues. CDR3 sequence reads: CAWSGGQYFSYNEQFF. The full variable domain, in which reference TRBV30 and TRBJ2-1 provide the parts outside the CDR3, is SQTIHQWPATLVQPVGSPLSLECTVEGTSNPNLYWYRQAAGRGLQLLFYSVGIGQISSEVPQNLSASRPQDRQFILSSKKLLLSDSGFYLCAWSGGQYFSYNEQFFGPGTRLTVL.

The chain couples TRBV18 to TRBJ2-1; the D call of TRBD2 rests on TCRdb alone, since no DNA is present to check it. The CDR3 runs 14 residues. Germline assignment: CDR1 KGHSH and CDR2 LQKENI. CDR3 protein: CASSGGLSNNEQFF.

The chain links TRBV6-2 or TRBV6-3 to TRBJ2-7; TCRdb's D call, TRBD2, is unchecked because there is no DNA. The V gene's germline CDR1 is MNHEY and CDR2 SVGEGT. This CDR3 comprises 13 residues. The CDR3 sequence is CAGRTSGTYEQYF.

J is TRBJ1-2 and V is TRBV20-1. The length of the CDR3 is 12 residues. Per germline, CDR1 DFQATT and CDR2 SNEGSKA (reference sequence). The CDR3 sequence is CSARGGYYGYTF.

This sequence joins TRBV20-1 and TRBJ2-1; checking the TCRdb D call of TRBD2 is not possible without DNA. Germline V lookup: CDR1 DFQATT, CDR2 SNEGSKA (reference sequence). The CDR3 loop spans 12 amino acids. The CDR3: CSARGTINEQFF.

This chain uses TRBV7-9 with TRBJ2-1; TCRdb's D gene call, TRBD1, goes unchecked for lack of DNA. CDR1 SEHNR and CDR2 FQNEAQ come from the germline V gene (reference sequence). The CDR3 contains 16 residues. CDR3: CASSLVGGRNYNEQFF.

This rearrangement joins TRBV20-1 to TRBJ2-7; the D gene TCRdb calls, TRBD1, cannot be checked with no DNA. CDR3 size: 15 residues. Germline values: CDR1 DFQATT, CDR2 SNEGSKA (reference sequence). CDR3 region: CSARPLDRVVAEQYF.

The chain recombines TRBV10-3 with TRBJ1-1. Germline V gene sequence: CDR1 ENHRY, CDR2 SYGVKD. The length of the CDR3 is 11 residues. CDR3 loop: CAISSMTEAFF.

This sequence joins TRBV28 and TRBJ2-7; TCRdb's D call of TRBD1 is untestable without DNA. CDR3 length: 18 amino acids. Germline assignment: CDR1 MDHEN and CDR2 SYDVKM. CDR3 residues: CASSLVLHTGNARYEQYF.

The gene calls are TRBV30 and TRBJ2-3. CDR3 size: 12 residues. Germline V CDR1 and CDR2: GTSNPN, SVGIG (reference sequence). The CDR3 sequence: CAWSANSDTQYF.

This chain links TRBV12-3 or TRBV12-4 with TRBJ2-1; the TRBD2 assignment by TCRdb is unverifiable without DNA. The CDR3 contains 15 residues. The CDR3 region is CASSFLAVRFNEQFF.

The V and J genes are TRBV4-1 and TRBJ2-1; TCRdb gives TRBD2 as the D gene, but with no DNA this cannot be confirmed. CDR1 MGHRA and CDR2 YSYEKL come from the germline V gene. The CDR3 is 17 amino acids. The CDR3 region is CASSQDPSGGLYNEQFF.

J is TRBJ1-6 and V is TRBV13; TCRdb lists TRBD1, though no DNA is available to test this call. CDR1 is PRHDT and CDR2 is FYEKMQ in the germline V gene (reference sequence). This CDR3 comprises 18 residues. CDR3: CASSLSGSGVMTNSPLHF.

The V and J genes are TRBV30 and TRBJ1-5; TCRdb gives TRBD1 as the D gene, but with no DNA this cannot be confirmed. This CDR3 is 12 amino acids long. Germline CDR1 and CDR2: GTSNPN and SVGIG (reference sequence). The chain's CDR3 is CAWRTGNQPQHF.

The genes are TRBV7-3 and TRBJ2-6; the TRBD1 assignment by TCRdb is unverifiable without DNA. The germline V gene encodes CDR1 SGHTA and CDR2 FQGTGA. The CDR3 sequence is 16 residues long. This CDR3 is CASSSGTGLGANVLTF.

CDR3 residues: CAITGPGPTDTQYF. V gene TRBV10-3 combines with J gene TRBJ2-3; TCRdb picks TRBD1, but there is no DNA to check that call. The germline V gene has CDR1 ENHRY and CDR2 SYGVKD. The CDR3 totals 14 residues.

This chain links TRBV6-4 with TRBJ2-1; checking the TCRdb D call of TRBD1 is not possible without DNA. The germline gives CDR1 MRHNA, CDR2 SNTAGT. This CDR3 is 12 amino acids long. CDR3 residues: CASSGTGREQFF.

Here the CDR3 reads CASRTPGQGSYTF. The chain uses TRBV19 and TRBJ1-2; TCRdb lists TRBD1, though no DNA is available to test this call. The CDR3 runs to 13 residues. Germline V lookup: CDR1 LNHDA, CDR2 SQIVND (reference sequence).

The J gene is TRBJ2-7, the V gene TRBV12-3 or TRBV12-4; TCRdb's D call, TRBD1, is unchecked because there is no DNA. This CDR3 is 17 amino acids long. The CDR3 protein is CASSLAQVDRVSYEQYF.

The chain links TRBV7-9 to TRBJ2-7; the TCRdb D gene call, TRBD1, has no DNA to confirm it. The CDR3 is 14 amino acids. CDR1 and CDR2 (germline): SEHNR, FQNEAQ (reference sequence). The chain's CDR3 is CASSLAQGKNEQYF.

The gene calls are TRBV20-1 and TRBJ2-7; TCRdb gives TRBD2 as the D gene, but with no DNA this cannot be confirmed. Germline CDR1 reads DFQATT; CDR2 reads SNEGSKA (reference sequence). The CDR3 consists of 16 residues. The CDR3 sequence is CSARRRTISQIYEQYF.

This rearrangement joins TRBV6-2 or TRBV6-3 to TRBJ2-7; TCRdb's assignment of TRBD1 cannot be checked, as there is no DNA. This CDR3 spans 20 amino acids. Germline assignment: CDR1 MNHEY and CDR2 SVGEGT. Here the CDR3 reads CASSYSHSTWAESSYYEQYF.

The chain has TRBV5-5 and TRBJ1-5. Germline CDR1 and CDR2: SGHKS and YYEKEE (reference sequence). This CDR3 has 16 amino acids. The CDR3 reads CASSLESGPGNQPQHF.